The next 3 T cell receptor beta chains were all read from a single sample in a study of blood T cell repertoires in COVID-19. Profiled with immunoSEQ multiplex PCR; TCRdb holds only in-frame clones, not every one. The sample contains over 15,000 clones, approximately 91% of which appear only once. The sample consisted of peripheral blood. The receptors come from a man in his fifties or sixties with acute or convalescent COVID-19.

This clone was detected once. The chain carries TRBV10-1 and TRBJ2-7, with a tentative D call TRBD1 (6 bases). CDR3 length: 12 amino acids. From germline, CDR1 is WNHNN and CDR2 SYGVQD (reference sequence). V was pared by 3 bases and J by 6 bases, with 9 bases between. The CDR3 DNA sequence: TGCGCCAGCAGTGATATACAGGGCGAGCAGTACTTC. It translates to CASSDIQGEQYF.

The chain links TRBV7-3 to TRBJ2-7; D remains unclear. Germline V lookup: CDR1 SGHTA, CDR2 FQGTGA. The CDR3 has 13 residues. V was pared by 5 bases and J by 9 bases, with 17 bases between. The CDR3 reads CASSNGNLERQYF. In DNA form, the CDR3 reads TGTGCCAGCAGCAACGGCAACCTAGAGCGGCAGTACTTC.

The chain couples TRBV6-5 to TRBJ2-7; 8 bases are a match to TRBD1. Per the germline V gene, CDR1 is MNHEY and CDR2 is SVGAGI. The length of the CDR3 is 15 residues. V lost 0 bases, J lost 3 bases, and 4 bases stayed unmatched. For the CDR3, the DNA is TGTGCCAGCAGTTACTCGGGGACAGGTAACTACGAGCAGTACTTC. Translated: CASSYSGTGNYEQYF.